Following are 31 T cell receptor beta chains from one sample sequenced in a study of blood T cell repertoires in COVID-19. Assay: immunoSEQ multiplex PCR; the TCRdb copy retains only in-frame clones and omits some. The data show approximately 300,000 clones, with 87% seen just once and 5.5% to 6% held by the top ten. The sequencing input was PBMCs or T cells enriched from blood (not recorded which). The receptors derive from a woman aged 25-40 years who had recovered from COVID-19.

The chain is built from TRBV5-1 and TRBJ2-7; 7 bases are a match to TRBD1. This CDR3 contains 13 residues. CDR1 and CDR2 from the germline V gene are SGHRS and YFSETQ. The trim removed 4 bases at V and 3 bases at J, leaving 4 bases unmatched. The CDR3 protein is CASSRGQDYEQYF. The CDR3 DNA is TGCGCCAGCAGCCGAGGACAGGACTACGAGCAGTACTTC. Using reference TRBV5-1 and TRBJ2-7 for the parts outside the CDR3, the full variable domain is KAGVTQTPRYLIKTRGQQVTLSCSPISGHRSVSWYQQTPGQGLQFLFEYFSETQRNKGNFPGRFSGRQFSNSRSEMNVSTLELGDSALYLCASSRGQDYEQYFGPGTRLTVT.

The CDR3 nucleotides read TGTGCCAGCAGCAACGGGGACAGGGGTGCTGGCTACACCTTC. It specifies CASSNGDRGAGYTF. The chain links TRBV3-1 (or the pseudogene TRBV3-2) to TRBJ1-2, with 10 bases that match TRBD1. This CDR3 is built from 14 residues. Losses at the gene ends were 5 bases for V and 7 bases for J; bases not matched to a gene: 7. Germline V gives CDR1 LGHDT, CDR2 YNNKEL (reference sequence).

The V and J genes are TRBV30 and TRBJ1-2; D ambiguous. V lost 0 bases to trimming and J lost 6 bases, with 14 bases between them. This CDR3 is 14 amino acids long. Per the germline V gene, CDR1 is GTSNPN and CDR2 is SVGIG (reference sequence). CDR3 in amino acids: CAWSVRRGNDGYTF. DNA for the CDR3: TGTGCCTGGAGTGTACGTCGAGGGAACGATGGCTACACCTTC.

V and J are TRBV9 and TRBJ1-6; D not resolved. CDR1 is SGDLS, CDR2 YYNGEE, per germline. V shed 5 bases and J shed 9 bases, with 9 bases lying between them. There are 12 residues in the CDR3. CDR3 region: CASSNLGSPLHF. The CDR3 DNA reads TGTGCCAGCAGTAACCTCGGTTCACCCCTCCACTTT.

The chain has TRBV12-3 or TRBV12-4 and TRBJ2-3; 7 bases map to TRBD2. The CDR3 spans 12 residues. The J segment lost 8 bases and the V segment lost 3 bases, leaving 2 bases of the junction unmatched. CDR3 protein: CASSFGEGTQYF. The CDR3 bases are TGTGCCAGCAGTTTTGGGGAGGGTACGCAGTATTTT.

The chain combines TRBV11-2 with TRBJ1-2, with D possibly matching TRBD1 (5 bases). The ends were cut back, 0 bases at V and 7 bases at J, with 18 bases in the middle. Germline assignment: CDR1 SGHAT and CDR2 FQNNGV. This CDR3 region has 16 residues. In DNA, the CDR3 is TGTGCCAGCAGCTTAGATCGTAGAAAGGGGTTGGGTGGCTACACCTTC. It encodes CASSLDRRKGLGGYTF. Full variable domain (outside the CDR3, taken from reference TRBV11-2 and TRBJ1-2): EAGVAQSPRYKIIEKRQSVAFWCNPISGHATLYWYQQILGQGPKLLIQFQNNGVVDDSQLPKDRFSAERLKGVDSTLKIQPAKLEDSAVYLCASSLDRRKGLGGYTFGSGTRLTVV.

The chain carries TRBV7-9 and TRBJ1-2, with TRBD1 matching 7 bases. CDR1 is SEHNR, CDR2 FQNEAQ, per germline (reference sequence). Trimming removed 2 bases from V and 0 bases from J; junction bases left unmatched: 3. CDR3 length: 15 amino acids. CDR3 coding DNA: TGTGCCAGCAGCTTATCGGGGACAGCTAACTATGGCTACACCTTC. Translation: CASSLSGTANYGYTF.

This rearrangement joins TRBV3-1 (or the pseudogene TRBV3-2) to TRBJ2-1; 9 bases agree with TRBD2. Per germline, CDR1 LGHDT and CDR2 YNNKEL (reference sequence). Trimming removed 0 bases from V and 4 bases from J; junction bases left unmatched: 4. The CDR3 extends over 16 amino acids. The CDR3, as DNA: TGTGCCAGCAGCCAAGAAAGCGGGGGGTTTTACAATGAGCAGTTCTTC. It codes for CASSQESGGFYNEQFF.

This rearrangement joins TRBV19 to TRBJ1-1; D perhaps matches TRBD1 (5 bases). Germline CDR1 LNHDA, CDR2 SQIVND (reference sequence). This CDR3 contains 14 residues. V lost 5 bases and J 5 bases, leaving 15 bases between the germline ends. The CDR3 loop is CASSPPLGVTEAFF. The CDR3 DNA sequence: TGTGCCAGTAGTCCCCCCTTAGGGGTTACTGAAGCTTTCTTT.

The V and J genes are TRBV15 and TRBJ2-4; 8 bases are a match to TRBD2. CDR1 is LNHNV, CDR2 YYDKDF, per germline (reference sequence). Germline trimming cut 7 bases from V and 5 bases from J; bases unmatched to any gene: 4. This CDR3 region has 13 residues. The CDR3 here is CATTRGGENIQYF. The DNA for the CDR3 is TGTGCCACCACCCGGGGGGGAGAAAACATTCAGTACTTC.

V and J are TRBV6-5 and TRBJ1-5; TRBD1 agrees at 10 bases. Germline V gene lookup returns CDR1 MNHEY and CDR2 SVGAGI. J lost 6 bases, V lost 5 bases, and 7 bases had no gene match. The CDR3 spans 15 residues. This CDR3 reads CASSKGQGIGQPQHF. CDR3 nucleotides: TGTGCCAGCAGTAAGGGACAGGGGATTGGTCAGCCCCAGCATTTT.

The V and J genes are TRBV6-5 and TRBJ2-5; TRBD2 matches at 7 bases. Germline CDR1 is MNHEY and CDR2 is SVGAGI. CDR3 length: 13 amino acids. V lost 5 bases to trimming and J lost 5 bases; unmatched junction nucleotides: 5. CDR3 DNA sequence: TGTGCCAGCAGTCCCGGGGGGTTGGAGACCCAGTACTTC. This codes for CASSPGGLETQYF.

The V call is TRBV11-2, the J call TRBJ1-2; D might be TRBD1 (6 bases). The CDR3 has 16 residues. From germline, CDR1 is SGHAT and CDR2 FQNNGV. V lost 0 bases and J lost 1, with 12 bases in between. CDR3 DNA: TGTGCCAGCAGCTTAGACGCAGGGGCCCATAACTATGGCTACACCTTC. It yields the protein CASSLDAGAHNYGYTF. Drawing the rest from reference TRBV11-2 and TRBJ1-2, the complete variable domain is EAGVAQSPRYKIIEKRQSVAFWCNPISGHATLYWYQQILGQGPKLLIQFQNNGVVDDSQLPKDRFSAERLKGVDSTLKIQPAKLEDSAVYLCASSLDAGAHNYGYTFGSGTRLTVV.

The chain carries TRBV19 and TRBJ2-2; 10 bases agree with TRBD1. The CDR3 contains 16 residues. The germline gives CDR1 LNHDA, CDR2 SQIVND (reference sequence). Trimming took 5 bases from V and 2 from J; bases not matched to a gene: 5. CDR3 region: CASSGRDRGNTGELFF. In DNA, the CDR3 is TGTGCCAGTAGTGGTCGGGACAGGGGCAACACCGGGGAGCTGTTTTTT.

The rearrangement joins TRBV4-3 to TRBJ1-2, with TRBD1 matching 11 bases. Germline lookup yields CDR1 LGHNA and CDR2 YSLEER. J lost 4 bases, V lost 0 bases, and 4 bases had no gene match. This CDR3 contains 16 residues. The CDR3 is CASSQDDGTGGYGYTF. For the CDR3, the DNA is TGCGCCAGCAGCCAAGATGACGGGACAGGGGGCTATGGCTACACCTTC.

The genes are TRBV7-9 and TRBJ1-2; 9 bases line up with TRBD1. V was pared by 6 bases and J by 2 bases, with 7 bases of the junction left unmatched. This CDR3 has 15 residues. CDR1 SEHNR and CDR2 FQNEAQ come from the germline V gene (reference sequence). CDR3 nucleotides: TGTGCCAGCAGTCCGACAGGGGGAAGAAACTATGGCTACACCTTC. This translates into CASSPTGGRNYGYTF.

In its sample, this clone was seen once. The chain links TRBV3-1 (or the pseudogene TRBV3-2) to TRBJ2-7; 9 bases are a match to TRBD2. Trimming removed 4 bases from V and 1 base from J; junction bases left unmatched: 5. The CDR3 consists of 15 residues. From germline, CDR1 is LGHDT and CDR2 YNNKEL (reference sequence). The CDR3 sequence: CASSRGLAESYEQYF. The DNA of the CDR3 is TGTGCCAGCAGCCGGGGACTAGCTGAATCCTACGAGCAGTACTTC.

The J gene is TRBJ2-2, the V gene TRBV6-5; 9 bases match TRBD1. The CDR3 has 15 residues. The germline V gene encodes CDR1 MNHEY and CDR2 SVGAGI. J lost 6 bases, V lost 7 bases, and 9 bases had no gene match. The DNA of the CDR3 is TGTGCCAGCAAACCGGACAGGGGAATACCCGGGGAGCTGTTTTTT. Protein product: CASKPDRGIPGELFF.

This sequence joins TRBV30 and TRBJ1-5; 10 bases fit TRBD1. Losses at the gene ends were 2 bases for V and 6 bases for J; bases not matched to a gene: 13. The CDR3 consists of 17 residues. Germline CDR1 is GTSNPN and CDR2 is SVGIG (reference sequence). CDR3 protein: CAWSPWLGQGVSQPQHF. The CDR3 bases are TGTGCCTGGAGTCCATGGCTAGGACAGGGGGTTTCTCAGCCCCAGCATTTT.

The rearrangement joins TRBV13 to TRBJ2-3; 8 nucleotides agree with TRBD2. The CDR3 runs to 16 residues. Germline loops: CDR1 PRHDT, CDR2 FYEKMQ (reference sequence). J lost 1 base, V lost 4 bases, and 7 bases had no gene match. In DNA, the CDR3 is TGTGCCAGCAGCTCAAGGGGCGGGGGGCGCACAGATACGCAGTATTTT. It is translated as CASSSRGGGRTDTQYF.

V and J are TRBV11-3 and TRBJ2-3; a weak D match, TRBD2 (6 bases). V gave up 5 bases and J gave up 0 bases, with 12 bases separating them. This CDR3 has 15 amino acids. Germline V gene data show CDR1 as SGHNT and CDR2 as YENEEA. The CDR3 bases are TGTGCCAGCAGCGGCGCGCGGGGTAGCACAGATACGCAGTATTTT. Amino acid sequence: CASSGARGSTDTQYF.

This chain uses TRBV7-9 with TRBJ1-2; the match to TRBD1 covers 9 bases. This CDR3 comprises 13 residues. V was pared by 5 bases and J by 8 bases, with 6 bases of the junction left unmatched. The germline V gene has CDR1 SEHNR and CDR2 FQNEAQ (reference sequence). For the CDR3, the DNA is TGTGCCAGCAGCCAGGACAGGGGTGCGGGCTACACCTTC. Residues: CASSQDRGAGYTF.

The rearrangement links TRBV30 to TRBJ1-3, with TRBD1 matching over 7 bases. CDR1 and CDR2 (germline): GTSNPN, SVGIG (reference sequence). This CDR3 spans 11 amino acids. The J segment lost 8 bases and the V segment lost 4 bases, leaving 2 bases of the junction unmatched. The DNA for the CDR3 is TGTGCCTGGAACAGGGGTGACACCATATATTTT. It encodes CAWNRGDTIYF.

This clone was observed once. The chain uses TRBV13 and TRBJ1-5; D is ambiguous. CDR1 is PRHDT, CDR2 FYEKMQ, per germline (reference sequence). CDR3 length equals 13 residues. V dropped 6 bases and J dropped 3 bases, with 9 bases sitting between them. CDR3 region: CASSAGANQPQHF. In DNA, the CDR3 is TGTGCCAGCAGTGCGGGCGCCAATCAGCCCCAGCATTTT.

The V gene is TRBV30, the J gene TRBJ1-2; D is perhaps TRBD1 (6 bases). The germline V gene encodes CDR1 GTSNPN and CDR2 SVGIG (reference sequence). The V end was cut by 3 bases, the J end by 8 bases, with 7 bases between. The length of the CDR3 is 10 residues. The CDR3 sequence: CAWSRGGYTF. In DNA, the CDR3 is TGTGCCTGGAGCAGGGGCGGCTACACCTTC.

CDR3 loop: CASSDISPGRAYNEQFF. DNA of the CDR3: TGTGCCAGCAGTGATATTTCCCCCGGCAGGGCTTACAATGAGCAGTTCTTC. This chain uses TRBV6-1 with TRBJ2-1, with a tentative D call TRBD1 (5 bases). The CDR3 is 17 residues long. CDR1 is MNHNS and CDR2 is SASEGT in the germline V gene. The ends were cut back, 3 bases at V and 4 bases at J, with 19 bases in the middle.

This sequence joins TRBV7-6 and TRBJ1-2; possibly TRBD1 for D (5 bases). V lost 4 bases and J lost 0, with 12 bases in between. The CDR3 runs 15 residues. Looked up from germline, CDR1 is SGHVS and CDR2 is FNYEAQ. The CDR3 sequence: CASSSTLGANYGYTF. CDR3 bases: TGTGCCAGCAGCTCTACCTTAGGGGCTAACTATGGCTACACCTTC.

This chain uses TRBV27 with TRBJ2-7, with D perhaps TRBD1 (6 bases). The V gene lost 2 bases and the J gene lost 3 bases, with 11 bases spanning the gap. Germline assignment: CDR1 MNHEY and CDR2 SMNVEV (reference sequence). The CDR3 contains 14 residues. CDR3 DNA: TGTGCCAGCAGTTTAGGGGACAAATACTACGAGCAGTACTTC. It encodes CASSLGDKYYEQYF.

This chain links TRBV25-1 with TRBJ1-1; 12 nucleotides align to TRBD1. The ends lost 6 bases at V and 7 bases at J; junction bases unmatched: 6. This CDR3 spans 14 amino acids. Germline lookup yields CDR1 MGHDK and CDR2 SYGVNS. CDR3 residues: CASRGTGGWSEAFF. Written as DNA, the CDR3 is TGTGCCAGCAGGGGGACAGGGGGCTGGAGTGAAGCTTTCTTT.

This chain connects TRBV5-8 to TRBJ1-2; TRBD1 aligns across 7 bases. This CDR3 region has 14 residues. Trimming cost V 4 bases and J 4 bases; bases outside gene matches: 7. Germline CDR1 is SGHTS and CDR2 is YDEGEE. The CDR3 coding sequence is TGTGCCAGCAGCCCCGAGGACAGGATCTATGGCTACACCTTC. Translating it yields CASSPEDRIYGYTF. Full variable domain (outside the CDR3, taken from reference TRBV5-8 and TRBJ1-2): EAGVTQSPTHLIKTRGQQATLRCSPISGHTSVYWYQQALGLGLQFLLWYDEGEERNRGNFPPRFSGRQFPNYSSELNVNALELEDSALYLCASSPEDRIYGYTFGSGTRLTVV.

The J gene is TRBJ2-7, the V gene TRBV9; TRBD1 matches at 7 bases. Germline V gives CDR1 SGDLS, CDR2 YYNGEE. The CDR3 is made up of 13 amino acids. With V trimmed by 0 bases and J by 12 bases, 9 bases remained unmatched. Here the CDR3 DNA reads TGTGCCAGCAGCGTAGAATTACAGGGGCCGTGGTACTTC. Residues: CASSVELQGPWYF.